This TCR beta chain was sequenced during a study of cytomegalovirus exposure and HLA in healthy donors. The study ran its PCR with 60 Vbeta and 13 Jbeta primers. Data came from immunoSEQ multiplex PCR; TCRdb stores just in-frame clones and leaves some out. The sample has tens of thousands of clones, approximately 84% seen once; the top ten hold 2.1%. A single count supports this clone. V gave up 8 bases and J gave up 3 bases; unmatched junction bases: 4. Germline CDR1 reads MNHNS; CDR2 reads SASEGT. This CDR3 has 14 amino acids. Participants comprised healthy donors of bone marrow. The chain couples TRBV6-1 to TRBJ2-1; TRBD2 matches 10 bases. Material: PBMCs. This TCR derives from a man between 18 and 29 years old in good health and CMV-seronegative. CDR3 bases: TGTGCCAGCGAGCTAGCGGGAGACTACAATGAGCAGTTCTTC. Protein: CASELAGDYNEQFF.